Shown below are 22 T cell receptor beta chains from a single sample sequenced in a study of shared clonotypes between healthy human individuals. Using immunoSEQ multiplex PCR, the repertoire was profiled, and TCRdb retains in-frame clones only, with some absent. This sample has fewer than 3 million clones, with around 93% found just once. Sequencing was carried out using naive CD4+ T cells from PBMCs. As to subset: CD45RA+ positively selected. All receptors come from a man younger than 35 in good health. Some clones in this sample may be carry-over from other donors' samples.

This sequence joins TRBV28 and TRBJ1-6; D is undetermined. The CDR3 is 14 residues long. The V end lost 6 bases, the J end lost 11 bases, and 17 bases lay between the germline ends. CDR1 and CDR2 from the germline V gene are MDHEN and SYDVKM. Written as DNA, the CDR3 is TGTGCCAGCAGAGCACGCGGCCCTGGGGCACCCCTCCACTTT. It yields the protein CASRARGPGAPLHF.

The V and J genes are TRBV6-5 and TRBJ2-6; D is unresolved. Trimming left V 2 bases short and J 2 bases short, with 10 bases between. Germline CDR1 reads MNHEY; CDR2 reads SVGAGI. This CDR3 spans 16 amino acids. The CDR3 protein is CASSYQSGTGANVLTF. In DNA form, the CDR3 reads TGTGCCAGCAGTTACCAGTCAGGCACTGGGGCCAACGTCCTGACTTTC.

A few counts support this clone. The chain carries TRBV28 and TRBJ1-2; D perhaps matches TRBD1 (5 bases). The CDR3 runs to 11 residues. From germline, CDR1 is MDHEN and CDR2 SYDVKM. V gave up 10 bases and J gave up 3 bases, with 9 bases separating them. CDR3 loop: CAIMGDYGYTF. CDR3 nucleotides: TGTGCCATCATGGGGGACTATGGCTACACCTTC.

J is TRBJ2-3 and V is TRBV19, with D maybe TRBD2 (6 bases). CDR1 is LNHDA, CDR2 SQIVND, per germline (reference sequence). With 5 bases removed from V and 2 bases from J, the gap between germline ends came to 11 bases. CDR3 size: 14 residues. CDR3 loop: CASSQWTTTDTQYF. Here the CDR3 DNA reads TGTGCCAGTAGTCAATGGACTACCACAGATACGCAGTATTTT.

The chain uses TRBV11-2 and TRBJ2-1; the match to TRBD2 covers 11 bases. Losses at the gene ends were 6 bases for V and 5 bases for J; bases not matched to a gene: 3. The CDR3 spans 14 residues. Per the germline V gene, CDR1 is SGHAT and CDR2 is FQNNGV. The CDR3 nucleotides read TGTGCCAGCAGTGGACTAGCGGGCAACAATGAGCAGTTCTTC. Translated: CASSGLAGNNEQFF.

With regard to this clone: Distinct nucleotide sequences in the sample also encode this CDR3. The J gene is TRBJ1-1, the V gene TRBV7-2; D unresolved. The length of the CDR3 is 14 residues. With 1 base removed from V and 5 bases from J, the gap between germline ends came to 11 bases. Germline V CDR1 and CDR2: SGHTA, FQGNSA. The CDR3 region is CASSLEGGRTEAFF. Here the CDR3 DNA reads TGTGCCAGCAGCTTAGAGGGAGGTAGAACTGAAGCTTTCTTT.

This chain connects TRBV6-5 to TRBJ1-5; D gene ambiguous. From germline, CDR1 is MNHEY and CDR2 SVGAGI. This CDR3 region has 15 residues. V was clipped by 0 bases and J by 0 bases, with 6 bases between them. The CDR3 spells CASSYSPSSNQPQHF. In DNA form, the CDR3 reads TGTGCCAGCAGTTACTCGCCCAGTAGCAATCAGCCCCAGCATTTT.

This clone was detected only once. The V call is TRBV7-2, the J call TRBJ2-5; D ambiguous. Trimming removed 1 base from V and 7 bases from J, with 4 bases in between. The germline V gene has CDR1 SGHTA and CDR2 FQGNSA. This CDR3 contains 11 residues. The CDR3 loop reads CASSLGVTQYF. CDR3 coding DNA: TGTGCCAGCAGCTTAGGTGTGACCCAGTACTTC.

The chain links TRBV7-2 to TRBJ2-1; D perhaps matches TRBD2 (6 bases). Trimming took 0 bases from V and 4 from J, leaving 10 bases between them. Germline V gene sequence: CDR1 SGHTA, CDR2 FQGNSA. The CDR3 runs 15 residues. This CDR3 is CASSLAVRGYNEQFF. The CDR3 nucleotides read TGTGCCAGCAGCTTAGCGGTCCGGGGGTACAATGAGCAGTTCTTC.

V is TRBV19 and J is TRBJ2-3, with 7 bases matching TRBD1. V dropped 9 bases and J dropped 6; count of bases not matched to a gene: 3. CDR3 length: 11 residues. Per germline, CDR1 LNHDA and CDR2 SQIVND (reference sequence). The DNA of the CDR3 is TGTGCCAGCCAGACAGGGGATACGCAGTATTTT. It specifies CASQTGDTQYF. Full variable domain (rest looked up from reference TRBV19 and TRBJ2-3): DGGITQSPKYLFRKEGQNVTLSCEQNLNHDAMYWYRQDPGQGLRLIYYSQIVNDFQKGDIAEGYSVSREKKESFPLTVTSAQKNPTAFYLCASQTGDTQYFGPGTRLTVL.

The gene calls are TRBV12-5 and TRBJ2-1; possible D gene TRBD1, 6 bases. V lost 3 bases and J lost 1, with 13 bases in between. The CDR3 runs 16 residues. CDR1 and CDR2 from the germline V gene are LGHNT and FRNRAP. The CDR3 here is CASGFWGLGSYNEQFF. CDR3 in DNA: TGTGCTAGTGGTTTCTGGGGGCTCGGATCCTACAATGAGCAGTTCTTC.

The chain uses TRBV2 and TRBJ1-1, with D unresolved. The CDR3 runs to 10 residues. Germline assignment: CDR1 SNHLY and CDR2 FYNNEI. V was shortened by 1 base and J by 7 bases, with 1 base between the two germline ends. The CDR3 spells CASSEGEAFF. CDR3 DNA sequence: TGTGCCAGCAGTGAAGGTGAAGCTTTCTTT.

In DNA form, the CDR3 reads TGTGCCAGCAGCCAACGGACCGGGGGAGACCCCGGCAATGAGCAGTTCTTC. Translation: CASSQRTGGDPGNEQFF. The rearrangement uses TRBV4-2 and TRBJ2-1, with a weak D call TRBD2 (6 bases). The CDR3 totals 17 residues. CDR1 is LGHNA, CDR2 YNFKEQ, per germline. V was clipped by 2 bases and J by 6 bases, with 20 bases between them.

The CDR3 here is CATRPLQCEQYF. CDR3 nucleotides: TGTGCCACCAGACCACTCCAATGCGAGCAGTACTTC. The V call is TRBV19, the J call TRBJ2-7; D not certain. The germline CDR1 and CDR2 sequences are LNHDA and SQIVND (reference sequence). Trimming took 10 bases from V and 6 from J, leaving 16 bases between them. The CDR3 length is 12 residues.

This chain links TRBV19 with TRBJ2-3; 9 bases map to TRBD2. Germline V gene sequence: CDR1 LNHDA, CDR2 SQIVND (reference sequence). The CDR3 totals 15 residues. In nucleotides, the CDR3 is TGTGGTGCAGGGAAGACTAGCGGTGGTACAGATACGCAGTATTTT. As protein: CGAGKTSGGTDTQYF.

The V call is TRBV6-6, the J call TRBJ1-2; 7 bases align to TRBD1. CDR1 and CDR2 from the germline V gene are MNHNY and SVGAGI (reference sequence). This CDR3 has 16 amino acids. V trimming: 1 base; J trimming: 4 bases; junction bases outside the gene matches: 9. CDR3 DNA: TGTGCCAGCAGTTACTTCAACAGGGGAGGAATCTATGGCTACACCTTC. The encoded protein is CASSYFNRGGIYGYTF.

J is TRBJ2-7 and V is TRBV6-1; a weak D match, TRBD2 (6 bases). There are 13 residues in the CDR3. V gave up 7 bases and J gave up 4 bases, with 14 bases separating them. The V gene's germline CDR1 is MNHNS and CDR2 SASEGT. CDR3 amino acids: CASTLGGIYEQYF. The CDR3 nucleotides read TGTGCCAGCACCCTCGGGGGAATTTACGAGCAGTACTTC.

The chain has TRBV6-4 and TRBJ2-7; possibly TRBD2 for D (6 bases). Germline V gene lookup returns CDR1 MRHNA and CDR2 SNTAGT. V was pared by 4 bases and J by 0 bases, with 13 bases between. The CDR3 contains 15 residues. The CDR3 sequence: CASSVGGGSSYEQYF. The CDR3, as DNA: TGTGCCAGCAGTGTGGGAGGCGGAAGCTCCTACGAGCAGTACTTC.

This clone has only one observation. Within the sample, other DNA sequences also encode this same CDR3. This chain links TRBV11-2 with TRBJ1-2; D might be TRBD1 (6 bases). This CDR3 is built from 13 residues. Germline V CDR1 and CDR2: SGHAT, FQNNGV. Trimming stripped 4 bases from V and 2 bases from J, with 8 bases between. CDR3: CASSSTGNYGYTF. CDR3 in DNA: TGTGCCAGCAGCTCGACAGGCAACTATGGCTACACCTTC.

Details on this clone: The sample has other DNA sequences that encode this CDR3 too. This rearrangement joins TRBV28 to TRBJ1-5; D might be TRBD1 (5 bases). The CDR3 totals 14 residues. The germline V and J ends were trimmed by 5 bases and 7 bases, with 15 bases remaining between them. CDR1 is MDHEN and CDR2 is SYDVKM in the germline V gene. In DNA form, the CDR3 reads TGTGCCAGCAGTCTTTGGGGCGGGGGACAGCCCCAGCATTTT. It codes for CASSLWGGGQPQHF. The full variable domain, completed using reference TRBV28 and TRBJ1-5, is DVKVTQSSRYLVKRTGEKVFLECVQDMDHENMFWYRQDPGLGLRLIYFSYDVKMKEKGDIPEGYSVSREKKERFSLILESASTNQTSMYLCASSLWGGGQPQHFGDGTRLSIL.

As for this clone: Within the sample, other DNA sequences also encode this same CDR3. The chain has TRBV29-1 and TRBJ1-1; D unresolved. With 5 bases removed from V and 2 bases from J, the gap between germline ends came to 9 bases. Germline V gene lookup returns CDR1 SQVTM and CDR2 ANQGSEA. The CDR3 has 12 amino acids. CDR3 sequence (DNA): TGCAGCGTTACCGGCGCAAACACTGAAGCTTTCTTT. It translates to CSVTGANTEAFF. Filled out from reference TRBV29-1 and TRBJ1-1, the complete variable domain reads SAVISQKPSRDICQRGTSLTIQCQVDSQVTMMFWYRQQPGQSLTLIATANQGSEATYESGFVIDKFPISRPNLTFSTLTVSNMSPEDSSIYLCSVTGANTEAFFGQGTRLTVV.

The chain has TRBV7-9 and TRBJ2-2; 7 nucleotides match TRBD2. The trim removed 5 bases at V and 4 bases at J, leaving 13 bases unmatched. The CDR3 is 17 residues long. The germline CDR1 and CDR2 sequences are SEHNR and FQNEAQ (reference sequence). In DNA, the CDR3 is TGTGCCAGCAGCCCTCGGTGGGGGGGAGTTTCCACCGGGGAGCTGTTTTTT. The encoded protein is CASSPRWGGVSTGELFF.